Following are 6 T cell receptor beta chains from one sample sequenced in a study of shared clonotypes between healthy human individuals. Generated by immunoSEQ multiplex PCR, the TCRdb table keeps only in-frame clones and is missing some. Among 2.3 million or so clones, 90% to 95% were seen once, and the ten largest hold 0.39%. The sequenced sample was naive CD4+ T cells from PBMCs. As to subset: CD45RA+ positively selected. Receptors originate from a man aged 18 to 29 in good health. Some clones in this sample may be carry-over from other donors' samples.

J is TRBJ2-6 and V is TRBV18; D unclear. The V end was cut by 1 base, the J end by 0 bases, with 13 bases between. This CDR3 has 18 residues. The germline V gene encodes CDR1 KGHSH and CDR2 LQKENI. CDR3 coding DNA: TGTGCCAGCTCACCACAGGCGCTTTCCAACTCTGGGGCCAACGTCCTGACTTTC. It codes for CASSPQALSNSGANVLTF. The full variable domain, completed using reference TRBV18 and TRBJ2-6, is NAGVMQNPRHLVRRRGQEARLRCSPMKGHSHVYWYRQLPEEGLKFMVYLQKENIIDESGMPKERFSAEFPKEGPSILRIQQVVRGDSAAYFCASSPQALSNSGANVLTFGAGSRLTVL.

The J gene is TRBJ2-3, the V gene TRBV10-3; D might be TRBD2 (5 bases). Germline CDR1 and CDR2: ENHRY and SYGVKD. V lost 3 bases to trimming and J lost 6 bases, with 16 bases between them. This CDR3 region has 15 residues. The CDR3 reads CAISEYLASLDTQYF. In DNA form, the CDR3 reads TGTGCCATCAGTGAATATCTGGCTAGCCTGGATACGCAGTATTTT.

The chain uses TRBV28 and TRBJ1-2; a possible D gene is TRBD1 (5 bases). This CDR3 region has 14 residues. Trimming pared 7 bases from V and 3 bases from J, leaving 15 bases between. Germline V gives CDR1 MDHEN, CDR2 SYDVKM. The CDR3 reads CASKVQGGDYGYTF. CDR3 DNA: TGTGCCAGCAAGGTCCAGGGCGGGGACTATGGCTACACCTTC.

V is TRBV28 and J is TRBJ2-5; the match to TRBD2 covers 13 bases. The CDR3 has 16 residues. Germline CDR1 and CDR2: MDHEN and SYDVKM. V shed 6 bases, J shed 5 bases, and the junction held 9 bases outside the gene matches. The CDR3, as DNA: TGTGCCAGCAGATCACTAGCGGGAGGGCCTAGGGAGACCCAGTACTTC. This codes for CASRSLAGGPRETQYF.

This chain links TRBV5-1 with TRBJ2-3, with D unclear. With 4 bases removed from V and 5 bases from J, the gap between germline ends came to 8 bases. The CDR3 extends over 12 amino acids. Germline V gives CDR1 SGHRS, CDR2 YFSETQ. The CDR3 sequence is CASSEPEDTQYF. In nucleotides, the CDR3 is TGCGCCAGCAGCGAGCCCGAAGATACGCAGTATTTT.

This chain's CDR3 is CASSSLNEKLFF. The CDR3 DNA is TGTGCCAGCAGCTCCTTGAATGAAAAACTGTTTTTT. The V and J genes are TRBV2 and TRBJ1-4, with D unclear. V was trimmed by 6 bases and J by 5 bases, leaving 7 bases between them. This CDR3 contains 12 residues. Per the germline V gene, CDR1 is SNHLY and CDR2 is FYNNEI.